Reported below is one T cell receptor beta chain. The target of this receptor is not known. No clone much larger than this one lies a single base away; base qualities are absent. The immunoSEQ Assay was used to sequence TCRbeta CDR3 regions. After extraction, genomic DNA underwent amplification by bias-controlled multiplex PCR, followed by high-throughput sequencing. As for the authors' bioinformatics: Collapsing and filtering of sequences were performed to quantify the absolute abundance of each unique TCRbeta CDR3 region. T cell fraction was estimated by normalization of TCRbeta template counts to usable DNA, with usable DNA being measured through amplification of reference genes present in all nucleated cells. Repertoire TCRs were annotated as SARS-CoV-2-specific when V gene, CDR3 amino acid sequence and J gene were exactly matched to a known reactive TCR set. The reference SARS-CoV-2 TCR set was derived from MIRA and filtered for enrichment in COVID-19-positive ImmuneCODE repertoires, a step that removed public or cross-reactive TCRs. Drawing on the MIRA antigens, annotated TCRs were analysed further at the level of specific ORF or position within ORF. Breadth was defined as the number of annotated unique rearrangements divided by the total number of unique productive rearrangements, and depth was defined as the summed frequency of the annotated unique rearrangements. TCR breadth was compared between groups using two-sided Wilcoxon rank-sum tests. This immuneACCESS table, as held by TCRdb, lists in-frame sequences with V and J called but not all clones. Of the missing ones, under half trace to an unresolved V gene in checked studies; the others have no known cause. V and J calls plus clone size are reproduced from that table; the DNA served to infer D and trimming. For this sample there are about 350,000 clones; approximately 84% appear just once. The ten largest make up roughly 3.3% of the sample.

Explained via the paper, the treatment or condition label denotes: roughly 20 received Ad26.COV2.S at low or high dose, single or two shots; about 5 received placebo; per-sample allocation not given. Repertoires of vaccine and placebo recipients were sequenced from samples collected on day 63 after the first injection. Cohort 1b enrolled 25 to 30 adults aged 18-55 years at a single site in Boston, USA, between 29 July and 7 August 2020. Ad26.COV2.S consisted of a replication-incompetent adenovirus type 26 vector by which a prefusion-stabilized SARS-CoV-2 spike protein from the original Wuhan strain was expressed. Trimming removed 0 bases from V and 2 bases from J, leaving 12 bases between the germline ends. Looking up the germline V gene yields CDR1 MNHEY and CDR2 SVGAGI. Counted from cysteine to phenylalanine, this CDR3 has 16 amino acids. The DNA shown is the 48-base CDR3, in frame from base 1.

The data derive from a study of Ad26.COV2.S vaccination and SARS-CoV-2 variants (dated by TCRdb to the early 2020s). Context from the whole study: Vaccine-arm donors came from COV1001, a multicentre, randomized, double-blind, placebo-controlled phase I-IIa trial of Ad26.COV2.S in healthy adults. Ad26.COV2.S was administered intramuscularly at 5 x 10^10 or 1 x 10^11 viral particles, either as a single shot or as two shots given 56 days apart. The specificity and breadth of SARS-CoV-2-reactive T cell receptors after Ad26.COV2.S vaccination were assessed by TCRbeta repertoire sequencing. The TCR-sequenced set comprised approximately 30 samples: around 20 Ad26.COV2.S vaccine recipients, 5 placebo recipients and 8 SARS-CoV-2 convalescent individuals. Participants in the trial were split at random into five groups of five each, receiving low-dose or high-dose Ad26.COV2.S once or twice, or else placebo on both occasions. Investigators did not know the trial group allocation while performing experiments and assessing outcomes. Study-level results and caveats: After vaccination, spike-specific CD8+ and CD4+ T cell responses were reported to show substantial breadth. Comparing responses between vaccine doses or regimens was not something the study was powered to do. The authors noted that the TCR breadth and depth analyses may have underestimated total T cell responses. Vaccine and placebo recipients had similar non-spike TCR breadth, a finding consistent with the vaccine containing only spike. Compared with placebo recipients, Ad26.COV2.S recipients showed higher spike-specific TCR breadth (P = 0.0014).

This TCR was sampled from a person between 18 and 65 years old who received the Ad26.COV2.S COVID-19 vaccine or a placebo. The rearranged segments are TRBV6-5 and TRBJ2-3, with TRBD1 perhaps the D gene, on 6 matching bases. The specimen comprised peripheral blood, sampled in a trial of Ad26.COV2.S vaccine versus placebo. The DNA sequence follows: TGTGCCAGCAGTTACTCGCCCAGGGGATTCACAGATACGCAGTATTTT. Its protein product is CASSYSPRGFTDTQYF.